This T cell receptor beta chain derives from a study of T cell changes during pregnancy in multiple sclerosis. V gave up 5 bases and J gave up 11 bases; unmatched junction bases: 5. This CDR3 is 11 amino acids long. Germline-derived CDR1 and CDR2 are MNHNS and SASEGT. Clones were read by immunoSEQ multiplex PCR, and TCRdb kept only the in-frame ones, dropping some. The profile covers 35,000 to 45,000 clones, with approximately 92% appearing a single time and almost 2% taken by the ten largest. This specimen consisted of CD4+ T cells from peripheral blood mononuclear cells, obtained after pregnancy. The V call is TRBV6-1, the J call TRBJ1-1; 7 nucleotides agree with TRBD1. This receptor was taken from a female donor in good health, enrolled as a control in a pregnancy study. The CDR3 reads CASSYGQAAFF. The CDR3 DNA reads as TGTGCCAGCAGTTACGGACAGGCGGCTTTCTTT.